The 3 T cell receptor beta chains below all came from one sample that was sequenced in a study of cytomegalovirus exposure and HLA in healthy donors. Data came from immunoSEQ multiplex PCR; TCRdb stores just in-frame clones and leaves some out. This table has approximately 60,000 clones, 95% appearing once. Sequencing used PBMCs. Source of these receptors: a woman aged 18-29 years in good health and CMV-seropositive.

Comments on this clone: One end of the junction is discordant with germline, which a read error may explain. The J gene is TRBJ1-2, the V gene TRBV2; tentative D call: TRBD1 (6 bases). Germline V gene sequence: CDR1 SNHLY, CDR2 FYNNEI. The CDR3 covers 12 residues. CDR3 bases: TGTGCCAGCAGTGCCGAGTCCGGGGGGCTCTTCTTC. It translates to CASSAESGGLFF.

The chain combines TRBV2 with TRBJ2-1, with D perhaps TRBD2 (5 bases). The CDR3 is made up of 12 amino acids. From germline, CDR1 is SNHLY and CDR2 FYNNEI. Between the trimmed V and J ends, which lost 6 bases and 6 bases, there was a span of 9 bases. In DNA form, the CDR3 reads TGTGCCAGCAGGAGAAGCGGCAATGAGCAGTTCTTC. Its protein product is CASRRSGNEQFF.

Notes on this clone: At the DNA level, this CDR3 is encoded by other sequences in the same sample as well. The V call is TRBV5-1, the J call TRBJ2-7, with D possibly TRBD1 on 6 matching bases. Trimming left V 0 bases short and J 2 bases short, with 12 bases between. The CDR3 is 15 amino acids. Germline V CDR1 and CDR2: SGHRS, YFSETQ. CDR3 region: CASSLGGAGAYEQYF. In DNA form, the CDR3 reads TGCGCCAGCAGCTTGGGAGGTGCAGGGGCCTACGAGCAGTACTTC.